This T cell receptor (beta chain) is from a study of T cells in women clearing cervical HPV infection. Study overall: Controls gave blood once infection was undetectable; cases at lesion identification.

The protocol was immunoSEQ multiplex PCR, while the TCRdb copy is restricted to in-frame clones and leaves out a portion. The repertoire table contains about 22,000 clones. Each participant carried one incident cervical HPV16 infection only. MY09/MY11 PCR detected cervical HPV DNA; dot-blot assigned genotypes. V lost 3 bases to trimming and J lost 1 base, with 6 bases between them. The CDR3 spans 13 residues. For this clone: The CDR3 goes on 3 residues after the read ends, and that part is filled in from the germline J gene.

J is TRBJ1-2 and V is TRBV12-3 or TRBV12-4, with D possibly TRBD1 on 5 matching bases. The TCR was taken from a woman between 18 and 69 years old with a cervical HPV16 infection that either progressed to CIN3+ or cleared (not recorded which). The specimen was blood buffy coat. Partial CDR3 DNA: TGTGCCAGCAGTTTGACAGTTAACTATGGC. Translation gives CASSLTVNYG. The CDR3 reads in full as CASSLTVNYGYTF.